The clone carrying this TCR beta chain was seen at least ten times. The target antigen is unknown. Per the germline V gene, CDR1 is LGHDT and CDR2 is YNNKEL (reference sequence). The CDR3 contains 15 residues. The V and J ends lost 6 bases and 3 bases respectively, with 17 bases between them. MiXCR was run by TCRdb on the reads, yielding one entry per CDR3 protein. Among under 150,000 distinct CDR3 sequences, almost 9% were seen once, and the ten largest hold around 10%. This sample is part of a study of T cell repertoires in cytomegalovirus infection. Points from the study as a whole: The ex vivo response was dominated by HLA-C-restricted CMV-specific TCR beta clonotypes.

This receptor was obtained from a human donor in good health (CMV status not recorded). Some clones in this sample may be carry-over from other donors' samples. The source material was PBMCs. The chain uses TRBV3-1 and TRBJ2-5; TRBD1 might be the D (6 bases). The CDR3 bases are TGTGCCAGCAGACCTTCCGGGACACCGAAAGAGACCCAGTACTTC. It is translated as CASRPSGTPKETQYF.